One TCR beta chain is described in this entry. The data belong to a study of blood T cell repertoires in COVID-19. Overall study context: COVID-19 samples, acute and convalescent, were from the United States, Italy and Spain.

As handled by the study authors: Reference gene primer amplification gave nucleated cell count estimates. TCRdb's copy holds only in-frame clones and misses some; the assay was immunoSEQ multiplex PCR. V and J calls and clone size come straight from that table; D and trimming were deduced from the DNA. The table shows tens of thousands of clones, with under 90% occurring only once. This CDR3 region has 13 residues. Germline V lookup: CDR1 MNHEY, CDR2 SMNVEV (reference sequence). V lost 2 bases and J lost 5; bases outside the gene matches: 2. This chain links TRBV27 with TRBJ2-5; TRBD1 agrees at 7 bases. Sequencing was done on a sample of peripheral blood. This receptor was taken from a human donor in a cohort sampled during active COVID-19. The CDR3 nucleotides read TGTGCCAGCAGTTTAGAGGGGGCCGAGACCCAGTACTTC. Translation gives CASSLEGAETQYF.